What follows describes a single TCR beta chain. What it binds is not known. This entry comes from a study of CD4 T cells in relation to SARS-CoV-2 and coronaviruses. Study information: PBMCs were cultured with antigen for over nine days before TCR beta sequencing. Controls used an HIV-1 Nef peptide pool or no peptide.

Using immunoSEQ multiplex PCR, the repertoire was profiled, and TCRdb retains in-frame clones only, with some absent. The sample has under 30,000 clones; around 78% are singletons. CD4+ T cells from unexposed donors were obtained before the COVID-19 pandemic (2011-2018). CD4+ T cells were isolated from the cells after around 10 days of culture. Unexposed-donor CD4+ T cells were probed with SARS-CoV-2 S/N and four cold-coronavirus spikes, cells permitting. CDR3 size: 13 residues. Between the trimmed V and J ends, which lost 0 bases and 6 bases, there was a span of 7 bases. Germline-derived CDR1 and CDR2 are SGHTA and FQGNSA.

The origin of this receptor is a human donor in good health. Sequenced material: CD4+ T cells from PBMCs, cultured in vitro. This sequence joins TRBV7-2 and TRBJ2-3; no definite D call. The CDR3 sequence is CASSLAFADTQYF. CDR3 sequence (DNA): TGTGCCAGCAGCTTAGCGTTTGCGGATACGCAGTATTTT. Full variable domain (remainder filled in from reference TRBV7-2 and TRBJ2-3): GAGVSQSPSNKVTEKGKDVELRCDPISGHTALYWYRQSLGQGLEFLIYFQGNSAPDKSGLPSDRFSAERTGGSVSTLTIQRTQQEDSAVYLCASSLAFADTQYFGPGTRLTVL.